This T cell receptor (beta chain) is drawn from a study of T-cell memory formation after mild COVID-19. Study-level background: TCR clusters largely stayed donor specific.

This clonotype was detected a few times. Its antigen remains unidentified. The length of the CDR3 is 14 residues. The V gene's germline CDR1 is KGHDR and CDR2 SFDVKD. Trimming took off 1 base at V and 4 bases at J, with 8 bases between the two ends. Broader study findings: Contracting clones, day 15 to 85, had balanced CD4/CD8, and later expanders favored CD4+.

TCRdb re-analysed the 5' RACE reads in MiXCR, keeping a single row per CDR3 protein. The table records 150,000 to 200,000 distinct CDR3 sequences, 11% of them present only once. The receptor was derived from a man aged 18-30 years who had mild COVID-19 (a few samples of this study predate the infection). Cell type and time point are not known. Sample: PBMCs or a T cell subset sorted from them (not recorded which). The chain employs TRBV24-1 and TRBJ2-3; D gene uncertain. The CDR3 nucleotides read TGTGCCACCAGTGATTTCGGCCAGGCAGATACGCAGTATTTT. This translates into CATSDFGQADTQYF.